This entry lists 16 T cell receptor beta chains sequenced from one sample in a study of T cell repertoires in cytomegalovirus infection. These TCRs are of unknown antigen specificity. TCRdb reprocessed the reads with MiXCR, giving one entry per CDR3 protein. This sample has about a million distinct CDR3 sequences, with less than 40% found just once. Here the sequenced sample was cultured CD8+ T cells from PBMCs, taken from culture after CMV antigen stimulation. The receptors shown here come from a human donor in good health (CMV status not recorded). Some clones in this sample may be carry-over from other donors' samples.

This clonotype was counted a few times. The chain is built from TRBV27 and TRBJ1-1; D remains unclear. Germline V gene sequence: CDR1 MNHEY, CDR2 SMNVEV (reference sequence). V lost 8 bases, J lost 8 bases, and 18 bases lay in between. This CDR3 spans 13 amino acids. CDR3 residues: CASCSRVFSEAFF. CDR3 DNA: TGTGCCAGCTGTTCGAGGGTGTTCTCGGAAGCTTTCTTT.

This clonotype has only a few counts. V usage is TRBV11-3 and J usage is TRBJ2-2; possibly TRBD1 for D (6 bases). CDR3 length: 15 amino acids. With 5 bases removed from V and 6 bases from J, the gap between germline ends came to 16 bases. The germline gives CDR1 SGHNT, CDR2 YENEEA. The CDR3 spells CASSPNQGLSGELFF. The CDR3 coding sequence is TGTGCCAGCAGCCCAAATCAGGGGTTATCCGGGGAGCTGTTTTTT. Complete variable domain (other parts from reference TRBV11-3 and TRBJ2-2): EAGVVQSPRYKIIEKKQPVAFWCNPISGHNTLYWYLQNLGQGPELLIRYENEEAVDDSQLPKDRFSAERLKGVDSTLKIQPAELGDSAVYLCASSPNQGLSGELFFGEGSRLTVL.

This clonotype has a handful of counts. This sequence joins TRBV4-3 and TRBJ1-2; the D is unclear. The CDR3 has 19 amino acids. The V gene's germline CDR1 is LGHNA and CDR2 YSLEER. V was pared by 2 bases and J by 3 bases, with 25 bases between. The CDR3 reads CASSQLTQDDGQLHYGYTF. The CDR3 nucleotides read TGCGCCAGCAGCCAACTGACCCAGGACGATGGTCAGCTACACTATGGCTACACCTTC.

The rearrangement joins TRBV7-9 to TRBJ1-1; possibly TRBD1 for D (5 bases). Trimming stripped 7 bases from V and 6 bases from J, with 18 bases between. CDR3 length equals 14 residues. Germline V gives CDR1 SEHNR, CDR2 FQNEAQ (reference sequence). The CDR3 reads CASTSRRDSSEAFF. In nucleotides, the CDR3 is TGTGCCAGCACCTCAAGGAGGGACTCCTCTGAAGCTTTCTTT. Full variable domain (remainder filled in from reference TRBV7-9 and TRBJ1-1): DTGVSQNPRHKITKRGQNVTFRCDPISEHNRLYWYRQTLGQGPEFLTYFQNEAQLEKSRLLSDRFSAERPKGSFSTLEIQRTEQGDSAMYLCASTSRRDSSEAFFGQGTRLTVV.

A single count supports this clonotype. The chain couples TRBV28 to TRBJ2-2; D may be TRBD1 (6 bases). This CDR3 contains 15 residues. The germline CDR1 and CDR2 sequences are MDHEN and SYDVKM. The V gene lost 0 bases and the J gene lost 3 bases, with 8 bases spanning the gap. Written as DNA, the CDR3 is TGTGCCAGCAGTTTATGGGCAGGGGACACCGGGGAGCTGTTTTTT. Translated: CASSLWAGDTGELFF.

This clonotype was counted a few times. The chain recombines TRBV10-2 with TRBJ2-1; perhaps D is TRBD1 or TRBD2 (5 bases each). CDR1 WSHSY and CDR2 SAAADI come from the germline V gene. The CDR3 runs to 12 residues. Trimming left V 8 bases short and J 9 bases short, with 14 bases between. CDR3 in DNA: TGCGCCAGCGCCACGAGGGGAAGTGAGCAGTTCTTC. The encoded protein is CASATRGSEQFF.

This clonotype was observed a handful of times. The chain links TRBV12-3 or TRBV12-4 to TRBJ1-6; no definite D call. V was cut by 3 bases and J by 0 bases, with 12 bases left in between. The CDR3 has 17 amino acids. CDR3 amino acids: CASSFPEGGSYNSPLHF. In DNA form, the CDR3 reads TGTGCCAGCAGTTTCCCCGAGGGAGGCTCCTATAATTCACCCCTCCACTTT.

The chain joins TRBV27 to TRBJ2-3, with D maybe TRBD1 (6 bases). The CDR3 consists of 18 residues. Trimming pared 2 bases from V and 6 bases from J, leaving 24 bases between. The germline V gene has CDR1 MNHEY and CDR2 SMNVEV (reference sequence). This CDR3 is CASSLPPGAVGGRDTQYF. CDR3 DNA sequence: TGTGCCAGCAGTTTACCCCCCGGCGCGGTAGGGGGTCGGGATACGCAGTATTTT.

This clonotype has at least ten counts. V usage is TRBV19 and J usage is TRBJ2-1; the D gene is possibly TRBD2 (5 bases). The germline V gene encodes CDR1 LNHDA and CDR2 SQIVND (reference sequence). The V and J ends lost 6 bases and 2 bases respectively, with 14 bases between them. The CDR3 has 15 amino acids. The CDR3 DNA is TGTGCCAGTAGCCTAGGCGGGCCAGCCTACAATGAGCAGTTCTTC. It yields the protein CASSLGGPAYNEQFF. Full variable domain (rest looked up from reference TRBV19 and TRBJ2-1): DGGITQSPKYLFRKEGQNVTLSCEQNLNHDAMYWYRQDPGQGLRLIYYSQIVNDFQKGDIAEGYSVSREKKESFPLTVTSAQKNPTAFYLCASSLGGPAYNEQFFGPGTRLTVL.

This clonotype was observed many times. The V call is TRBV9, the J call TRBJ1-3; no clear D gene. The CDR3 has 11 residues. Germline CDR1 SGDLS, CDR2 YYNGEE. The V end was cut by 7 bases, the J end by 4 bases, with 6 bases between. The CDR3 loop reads CASGPGNTIYF. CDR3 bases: TGTGCCAGCGGACCGGGAAACACCATATATTTT.

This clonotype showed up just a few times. The CDR3 nucleotides are TGTGCCAGCACGAGCGGGGACTCCTATAATTCACCCCTCCACTTT. It specifies CASTSGDSYNSPLHF. The chain uses TRBV2 and TRBJ1-6; D remains ambiguous. The CDR3 contains 15 residues. Trimming cost V 7 bases and J 0 bases, with 10 bases left between them. The germline gives CDR1 SNHLY, CDR2 FYNNEI.

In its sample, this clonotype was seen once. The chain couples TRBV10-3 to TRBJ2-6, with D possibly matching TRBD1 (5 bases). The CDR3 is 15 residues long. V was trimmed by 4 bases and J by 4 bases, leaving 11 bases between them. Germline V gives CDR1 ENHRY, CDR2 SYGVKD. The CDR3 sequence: CAISVKGPGANVLTF. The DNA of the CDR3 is TGTGCCATCAGTGTAAAGGGGCCCGGGGCCAACGTCCTGACTTTC.

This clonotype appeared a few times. The CDR3: CASSLENADTQYF. The CDR3 coding sequence is TGTGCCAGCAGCTTAGAGAATGCAGATACGCAGTATTTT. The chain employs TRBV7-9 and TRBJ2-3, with D hard to call. Germline V gene data show CDR1 as SEHNR and CDR2 as FQNEAQ (reference sequence). CDR3 size: 13 residues. V was trimmed by 1 base and J by 4 bases, leaving 6 bases between them.

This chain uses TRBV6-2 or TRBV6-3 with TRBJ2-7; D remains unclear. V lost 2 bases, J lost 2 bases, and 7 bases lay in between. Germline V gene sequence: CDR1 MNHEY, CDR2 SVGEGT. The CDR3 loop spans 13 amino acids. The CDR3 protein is CASSYDGTYEQYV. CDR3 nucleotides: TGTGCCAGCAGTTACGACGGTACCTACGAGCAGTACGTC.

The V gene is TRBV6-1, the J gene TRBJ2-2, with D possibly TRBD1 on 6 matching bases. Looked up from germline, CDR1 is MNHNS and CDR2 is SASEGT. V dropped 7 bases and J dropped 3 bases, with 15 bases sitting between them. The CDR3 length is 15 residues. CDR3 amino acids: CASIGAAGDTGELFF. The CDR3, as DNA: TGTGCCAGCATAGGCGCGGCAGGGGACACCGGGGAGCTGTTTTTT.

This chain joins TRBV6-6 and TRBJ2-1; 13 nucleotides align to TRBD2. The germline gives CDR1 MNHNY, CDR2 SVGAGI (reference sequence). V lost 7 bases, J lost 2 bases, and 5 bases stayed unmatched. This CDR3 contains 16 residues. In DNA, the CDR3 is TGTGCCAGCACCTGGACTAGCGGGGGCCCCTACAATGAGCAGTTCTTC. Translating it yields CASTWTSGGPYNEQFF.